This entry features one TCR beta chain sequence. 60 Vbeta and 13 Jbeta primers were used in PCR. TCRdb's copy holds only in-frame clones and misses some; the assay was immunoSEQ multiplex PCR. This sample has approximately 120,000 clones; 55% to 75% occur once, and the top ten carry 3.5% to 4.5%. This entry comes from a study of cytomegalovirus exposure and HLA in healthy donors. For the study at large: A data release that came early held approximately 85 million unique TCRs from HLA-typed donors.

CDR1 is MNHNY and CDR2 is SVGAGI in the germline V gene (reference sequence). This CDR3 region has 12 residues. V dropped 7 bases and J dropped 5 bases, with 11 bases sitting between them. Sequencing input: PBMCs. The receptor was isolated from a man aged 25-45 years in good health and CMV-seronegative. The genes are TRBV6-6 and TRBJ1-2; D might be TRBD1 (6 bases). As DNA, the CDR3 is TGTGCCAGCAAGCGACAGGAGTATGGCTACACCTTC. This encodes CASKRQEYGYTF.